This is a list of T cell receptor beta chains from one sample in a study of human T cells and chemical hapten exposure. TCRdb re-called the RACE reads through MiXCR, storing one row per CDR3 protein. Of some 120,000 distinct CDR3 sequences listed, about 12% were seen once; the top ten hold about 1.4%. The specimen was whole blood, collected in connection with sensitization to the hapten diphenylcyclopropenone (DPC). These receptors all stem from a woman between 45 and 60 years old with alopecia areata. Some clones in this sample may be carry-over from other donors' samples. Both conserved end residues are part of each CDR3. The D gene is left open where the match is weak. The size of a clone is reported for some rows only, either as once, few or many, or as a class for expanded clones.

clone size,D gene,V gene,CDR3 length,J gene,CDR3 DNA,CDR3 protein
many,.,TRBV6-2/TRBV6-3,14,TRBJ2-1,TGTGCCAGCAGCATGGACAGCCAAGAGAATGAGCAGTTCTTC,CASSMDSQENEQFF
.,TRBD2,TRBV29-1,14,TRBJ2-7,TGCAGCGTTAATAGTGGCGGGGGGTCCTACGAGCAGTACTTC,CSVNSGGGSYEQYF
.,.,TRBV18,14,TRBJ1-5,TGTGCCAGCTCACCGTTGGACAGAGATCAGCCCCAGCATTTT,CASSPLDRDQPQHF
many,TRBD2,TRBV11-2,17,TRBJ2-4,TGTGCCAGCAGCTTAGCGGGACCCACCCCAAACGGGAGGATTCAGTACTTC,CASSLAGPTPNGRIQYF
few,.,TRBV28,12,TRBJ1-6,TGTGCCAGCAGAAGTGCTGGTCTACCCCTCCACTTT,CASRSAGLPLHF
.,.,TRBV20-1,15,TRBJ2-7,TGCAGTGCTAGAGACATGGCAGGGTACTCCTACGAGCAGTACTTC,CSARDMAGYSYEQYF
many,TRBD2,TRBV18,16,TRBJ2-1,TGTGCCAGCTCACCACAGAAACTAGCGGAGAGCAATGAGCAGTTCTTC,CASSPQKLAESNEQFF
many,.,TRBV29-1,17,TRBJ2-2,TGCAGCGTTGAGGCAGACTACCAGTCGGGTAACACCGGGGAGCTGTTTTTT,CSVEADYQSGNTGELFF
few,.,TRBV7-2,13,TRBJ1-1,TGTGCCAGCAGTATATCCCCAGGGATTGAAGCTTTCTTT,CASSISPGIEAFF
.,.,TRBV12-3/TRBV12-4,14,TRBJ1-4,TGTGCCAGCAGTGGGGACAACGAAGGTGAAAAACTGTTTTTT,CASSGDNEGEKLFF
many,.,TRBV6-1,16,TRBJ2-1,TGTGCCAGCAGTGAAAGGAGGGCTAGCGTCTACAATGAGCAGTTCTTC,CASSERRASVYNEQFF
few,TRBD2,TRBV28,13,TRBJ2-1,TGTGCCAGCAGGGTAGCGGGAGACAATGAGCAGTTCTTC,CASRVAGDNEQFF
.,.,TRBV6-2/TRBV6-3,14,TRBJ1-1,TGTGCCAGCAGTTCTCTCCTCATGAACACTGAAGCTTTCTTT,CASSSLLMNTEAFF
few,TRBD1,TRBV7-7,16,TRBJ2-7,TGTGCTAGCAGCCCCGTGACAGGGTCGGGTCTTAGCGAGCAGTACTTC,CASSPVTGSGLSEQYF
few,TRBD1,TRBV5-1,17,TRBJ1-6,TGCGCCAGCAGCCAAGGAGAAAACAGGGGAGGAAATTCACCCCTCCACTTT,CASSQGENRGGNSPLHF
.,.,TRBV27,15,TRBJ1-1,TGTGCCAGCAGTTTATCGTCAGTAATGAACACTGAAGCTCTCTTT,CASSLSSVMNTEALF
few,.,TRBV28,15,TRBJ1-1,TGTGCCAGCAGTTTAAAGGGAGGCAGGAACACTGAAGCTTTCTTT,CASSLKGGRNTEAFF
.,TRBD2,TRBV7-9,13,TRBJ2-1,TGTGCCAGCAGCTTAGGCCTAGCGGGCCGGCCGTTCTTC,CASSLGLAGRPFF
few,.,TRBV25-1,17,TRBJ1-4,TGTGCCAGCAGTGAATCCGAGGCCGACAGGTTCGCGGAAAAACTGTTTTTT,CASSESEADRFAEKLFF
few,TRBD2,TRBV27,15,TRBJ2-7,TGTGCCAGCAGTTTAGGGACTAGCGGGACCTACGAGCAGTACTTC,CASSLGTSGTYEQYF
many,TRBD1,TRBV2,15,TRBJ1-6,TGTGCCAGCAGTGCCCAGGGCAGGGGGAATTCACCCCTCCACTTT,CASSAQGRGNSPLHF
.,.,TRBV18,15,TRBJ2-5,TGTGCCAGCTCCTTTCCCGGGACTCCACAAGAGACCCAGTACTTC,CASSFPGTPQETQYF
.,.,TRBV5-1,14,TRBJ2-3,TGCGCCAGCAGCTTGGACGGAGGGTCAGATACGCAGTATTTT,CASSLDGGSDTQYF
few,.,TRBV6-5,14,TRBJ1-1,TGTGCCAGCAGAAGACAGGAAAAGTCCACTGAAGCTTTCTTT,CASRRQEKSTEAFF
many,TRBD1,TRBV28,14,TRBJ1-1,TGTGCCAGCAGTTTCCCGGACAGGTCGACTGAAGCTTTCTTT,CASSFPDRSTEAFF
.,.,TRBV28,14,TRBJ1-6,TGTGCCAGCGACCCGAGCTCCTATAATTCACCCCTCCACTTT,CASDPSSYNSPLHF
few,.,TRBV7-2,17,TRBJ2-7,TGTGCCAGCAGCTTAGCGGGCGGCGCGGGGAGCCCCTACGAGCAGTACTTC,CASSLAGGAGSPYEQYF
.,.,TRBV2,14,TRBJ2-1,TGTGCCAGCACCAAAAGGGAACTAGCCGATGAGCAGTTCTTC,CASTKRELADEQFF
many,.,TRBV7-2,13,TRBJ2-4,TGTGCCAGCAGCTTACGGGGCGTAAACATTCAGTACTTC,CASSLRGVNIQYF
few,.,TRBV7-2,14,TRBJ2-3,TGTGCCAGCAGCTTAGACACGACTACAGATACGCAGTATTTT,CASSLDTTTDTQYF
many,.,TRBV6-2/TRBV6-3,15,TRBJ2-5,TGTGCCAGCAGTTTGCAGGACCCGGGTCCAAAGACCCAGTACTTC,CASSLQDPGPKTQYF
.,TRBD1,TRBV6-6,15,TRBJ1-6,TGTGCCAGCAGGGGACAGGGGGCGCGGGTTCAACCCCTCCACTTT,CASRGQGARVQPLHF
few,.,TRBV6-5,14,TRBJ2-7,TGTGCCAGCACTAAGGACAGAGGGGGCTACGAGCAGTACTTC,CASTKDRGGYEQYF
.,.,TRBV29-1,13,TRBJ1-1,TGCAGTGATACAGGGTACATGAACACTGAAGCTTTCTTT,CSDTGYMNTEAFF
few,.,TRBV11-3,13,TRBJ2-2,TGTGCCAGCAGCTCCCGATGGACCGGGGAGCTGTTTTTT,CASSSRWTGELFF
many,.,TRBV2,13,TRBJ1-2,TGTGCCAGCAGTGAAAGAGGGCTGGACGGCTACACCTTC,CASSERGLDGYTF
many,.,TRBV28,16,TRBJ1-5,TGTGCCAGCAGTTTCCTAGGGGATAGAAGGAATCAGCCCCAGCATTTT,CASSFLGDRRNQPQHF
few,.,TRBV7-2,14,TRBJ1-5,TGTGCCAGCAGCTTAGTCGGTTTCAATCAGCCCCAGCATTTT,CASSLVGFNQPQHF
.,.,TRBV10-3,12,TRBJ2-1,TGTGCCGTAGGGGTTTCCTACAATGAGCAGTTCTTC,CAVGVSYNEQFF
few,TRBD2,TRBV7-9,17,TRBJ2-1,TGTGCCAGCAGCTTAGCCCTGACTAGCGGGGGGGCCGGAGAGCAGTTCTTC,CASSLALTSGGAGEQFF
many,.,TRBV5-4,17,TRBJ1-1,TGTGCCAGCAGCTGGGGGTCTATAGGGGACTCGAACACTGAAGCTTTCTTT,CASSWGSIGDSNTEAFF
.,.,TRBV12-3/TRBV12-4,12,TRBJ2-1,TGTGCCAGCAGCCAAGTAGGGCGGGAGCAGTTCTTC,CASSQVGREQFF
many,.,TRBV5-1,16,TRBJ2-3,TGCGCCAGCAGCTTGCCCAGACAGGCCGGCACAGATACGCAGTATTTT,CASSLPRQAGTDTQYF
many,.,TRBV28,13,TRBJ2-7,TGTGCCAGCACCCTGCCGGGGACCTACGAGCAGTACTTC,CASTLPGTYEQYF
.,.,TRBV7-2,14,TRBJ2-3,TGTGCCAGCAGCTTACAGGGGTCCACAGATACGCAGTATTTT,CASSLQGSTDTQYF
few,TRBD1,TRBV28,13,TRBJ2-7,TGTGCTAGCCGGGACAGGGGTCTCTACGAGCAGTACTTC,CASRDRGLYEQYF
many,.,TRBV7-2,14,TRBJ1-4,TGTGCCAGCAGCTTAGGCGGTAGGGGTGAAAAACTGTTTTTT,CASSLGGRGEKLFF
.,TRBD2,TRBV18,18,TRBJ2-1,TGTGCCAGCTCGCCCAGGCTAGCGGGAGGGAGCTCCTACAATGAGCAGTTCTTC,CASSPRLAGGSSYNEQFF
many,.,TRBV28,12,TRBJ1-6,TGTGCCAGCACAGTCTATAATTCACCCCTCCACTTT,CASTVYNSPLHF
many,.,TRBV18,13,TRBJ1-1,TGTGCCAGCTCACTTACACTAAACACTGAAGCTTTCTTT,CASSLTLNTEAFF
few,.,TRBV6-5,16,TRBJ2-7,TGTGCCAGCATCGGGGCGGGGGCTATCAACTCCTACGAGCAGTACTTC,CASIGAGAINSYEQYF